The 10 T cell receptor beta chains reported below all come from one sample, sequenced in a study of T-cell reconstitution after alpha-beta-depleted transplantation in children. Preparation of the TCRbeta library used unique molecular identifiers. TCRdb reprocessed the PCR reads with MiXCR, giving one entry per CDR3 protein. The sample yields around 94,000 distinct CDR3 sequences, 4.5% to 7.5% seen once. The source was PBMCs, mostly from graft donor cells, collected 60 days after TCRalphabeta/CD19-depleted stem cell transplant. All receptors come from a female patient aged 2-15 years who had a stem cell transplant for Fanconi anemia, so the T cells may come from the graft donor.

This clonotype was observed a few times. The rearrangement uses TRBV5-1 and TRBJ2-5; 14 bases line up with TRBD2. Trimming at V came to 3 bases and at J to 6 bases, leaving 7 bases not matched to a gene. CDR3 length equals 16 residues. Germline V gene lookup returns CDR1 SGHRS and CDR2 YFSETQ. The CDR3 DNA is TGCGCCAGCAGCTCGGGACTAGCGGGGGAAGGAAAGACCCAGTACTTC. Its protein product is CASSSGLAGEGKTQYF.

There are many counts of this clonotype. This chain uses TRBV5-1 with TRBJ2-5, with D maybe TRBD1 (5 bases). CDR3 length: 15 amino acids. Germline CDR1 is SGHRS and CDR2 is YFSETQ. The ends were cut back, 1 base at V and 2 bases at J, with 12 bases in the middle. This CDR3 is CASSLYAGIQETQYF. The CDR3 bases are TGCGCCAGCAGCTTGTACGCAGGGATTCAAGAGACCCAGTACTTC.

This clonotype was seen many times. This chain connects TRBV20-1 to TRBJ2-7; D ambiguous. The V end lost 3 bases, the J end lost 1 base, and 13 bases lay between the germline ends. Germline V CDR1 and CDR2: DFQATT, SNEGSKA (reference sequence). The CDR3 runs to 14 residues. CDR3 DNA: TGCAGTGCTAGTCTGTCATCTTGGTCCTACGAGCAGTACTTC. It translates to CSASLSSWSYEQYF.

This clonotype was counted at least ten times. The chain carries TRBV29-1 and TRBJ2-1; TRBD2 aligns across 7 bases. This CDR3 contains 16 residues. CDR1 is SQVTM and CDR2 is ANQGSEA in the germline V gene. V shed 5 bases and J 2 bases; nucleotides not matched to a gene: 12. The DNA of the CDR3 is TGCAGCGTTACCAAACTTAAGGGACTAACCTACAATGAGCAGTTCTTC. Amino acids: CSVTKLKGLTYNEQFF.

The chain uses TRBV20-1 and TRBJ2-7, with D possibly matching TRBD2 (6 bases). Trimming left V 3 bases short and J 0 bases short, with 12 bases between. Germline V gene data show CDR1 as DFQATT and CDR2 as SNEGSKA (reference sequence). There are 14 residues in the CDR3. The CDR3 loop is CSASFGGRSYEQYF. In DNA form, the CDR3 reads TGCAGTGCTAGTTTCGGGGGACGCTCCTACGAGCAGTACTTC.

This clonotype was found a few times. DNA of the CDR3: TGTGCCAGCAGCTCGGACAGTAATGAGCAGTTCTTC. Protein sequence: CASSSDSNEQFF. The chain is built from TRBV7-3 and TRBJ2-1; a weak D match, TRBD1 (6 bases). Germline loops: CDR1 SGHTA, CDR2 FQGTGA. Between the trimmed V and J ends, which lost 4 bases and 7 bases, there was a span of 8 bases. CDR3 length: 12 residues.

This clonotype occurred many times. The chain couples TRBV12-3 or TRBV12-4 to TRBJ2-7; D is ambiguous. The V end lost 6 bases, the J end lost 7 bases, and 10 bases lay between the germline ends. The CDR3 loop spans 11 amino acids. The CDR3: CASSPRSEQYF. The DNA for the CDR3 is TGTGCCAGCAGCCCACGGTCAGAGCAGTACTTC.

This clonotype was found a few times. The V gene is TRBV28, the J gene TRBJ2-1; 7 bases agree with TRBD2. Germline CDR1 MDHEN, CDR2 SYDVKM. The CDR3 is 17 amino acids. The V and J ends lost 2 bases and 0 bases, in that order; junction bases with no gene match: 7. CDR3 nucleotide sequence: TGTGCCAGCAGTTTAAGGGCCGGGACTATCTCCTACAATGAGCAGTTCTTC. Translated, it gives CASSLRAGTISYNEQFF.

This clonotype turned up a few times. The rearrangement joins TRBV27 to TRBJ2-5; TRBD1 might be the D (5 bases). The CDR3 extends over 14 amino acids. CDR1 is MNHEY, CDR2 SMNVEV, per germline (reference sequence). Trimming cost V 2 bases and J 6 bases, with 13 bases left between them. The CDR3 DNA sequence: TGTGCCAGCAGTTTAGGCCAGGGTGGGAAGACCCAGTACTTC. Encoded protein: CASSLGQGGKTQYF.

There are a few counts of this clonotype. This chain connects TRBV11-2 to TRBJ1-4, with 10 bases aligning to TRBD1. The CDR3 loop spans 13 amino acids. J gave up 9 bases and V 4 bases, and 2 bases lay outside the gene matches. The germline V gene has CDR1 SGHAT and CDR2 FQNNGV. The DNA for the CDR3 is TGTGCCAGCAGCTGGGGACAGGGGCAAAAACTGTTTTTT. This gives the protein CASSWGQGQKLFF.